The clone carrying this T cell receptor beta chain was detected ten times or more. The antigen remains undetermined. The CDR3 end lies 3 residues beyond the end of the read and is filled in from the germline J gene. CDR1 and CDR2 from the germline V gene are DFQATT and SNEGSKA (reference sequence). V was shortened by 6 bases and J by 5 bases, with 13 bases between the two germline ends. The CDR3 has 12 amino acids. This sample was taken from a study of T cell clonality in common variable immunodeficiency. Overall study results and limits: Fewer TCRbeta clones were shared among CVID subjects than controls.

Blood samples were heparinized, about 4.5 to 8.5 ml per donor. Profiled with immunoSEQ multiplex PCR; TCRdb holds only in-frame clones, not every one. Observed in the sample are about 39,000 clones, none of them singletons. The source is a person between 18 and 75 years old in good health. The sample comprised peripheral blood mononuclear cells. The rearrangement uses TRBV20-1 and TRBJ1-2; TRBD1 might be the D (6 bases). CDR3 region: CSAHRTVYGYTF. The CDR3 DNA, read in part, is TGCAGTGCCCATAGGACAGTTTATGGC.